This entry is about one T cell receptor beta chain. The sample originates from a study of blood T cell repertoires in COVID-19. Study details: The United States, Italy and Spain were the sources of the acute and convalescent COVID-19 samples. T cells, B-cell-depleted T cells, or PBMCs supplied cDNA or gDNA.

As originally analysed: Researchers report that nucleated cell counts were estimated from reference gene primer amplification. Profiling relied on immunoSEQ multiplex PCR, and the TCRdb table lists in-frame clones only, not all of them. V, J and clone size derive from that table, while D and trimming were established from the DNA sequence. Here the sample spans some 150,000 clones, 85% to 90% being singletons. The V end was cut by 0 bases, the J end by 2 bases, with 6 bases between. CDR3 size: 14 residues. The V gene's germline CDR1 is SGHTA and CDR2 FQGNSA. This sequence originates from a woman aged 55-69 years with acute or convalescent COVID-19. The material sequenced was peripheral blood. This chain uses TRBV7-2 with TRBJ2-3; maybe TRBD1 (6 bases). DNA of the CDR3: TGTGCCAGCAGCTTAGCGGGGGCCACAGATACGCAGTATTTT. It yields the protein CASSLAGATDTQYF.